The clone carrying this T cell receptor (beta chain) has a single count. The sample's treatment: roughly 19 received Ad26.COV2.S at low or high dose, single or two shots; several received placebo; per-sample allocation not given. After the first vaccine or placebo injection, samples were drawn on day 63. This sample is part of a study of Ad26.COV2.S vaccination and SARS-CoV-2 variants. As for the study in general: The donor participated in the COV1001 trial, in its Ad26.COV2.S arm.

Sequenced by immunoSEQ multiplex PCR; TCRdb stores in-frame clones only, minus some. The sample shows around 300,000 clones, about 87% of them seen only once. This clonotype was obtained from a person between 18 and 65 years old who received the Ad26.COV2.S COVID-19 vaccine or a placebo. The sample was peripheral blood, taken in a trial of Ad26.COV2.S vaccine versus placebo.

The CDR3 sequence: CAWSTSSYNEQFF. CDR3 nucleotide sequence: TGTGCCTGGAGTACCAGCTCCTACAATGAGCAGTTCTTC. This chain links TRBV30 with TRBJ2-1; D remains unclear. V dropped 2 bases and J dropped 0 bases, with 5 bases sitting between them. Germline assignment: CDR1 GTSNPN and CDR2 SVGIG (reference sequence). The CDR3 extends over 13 amino acids.